Listed below are T cell receptor beta chains from one sample, sequenced in a study of cytomegalovirus exposure and HLA in healthy donors. The protocol was immunoSEQ multiplex PCR, while the TCRdb copy is restricted to in-frame clones and leaves out a portion. The table lists 64,000 or so clones, roughly 87% of them singletons. Sequenced: PBMCs. All receptors derive from a female donor in good health and CMV-seronegative. Each CDR3 is given with its conserved first and last residue. Fields, in order: J gene, V gene, clone size, D gene, CDR3 protein, CDR3 DNA. A D gene is named only where the DNA matches it firmly. For some rows the clone size is stated as once, few or many, or as a class when expanded; others skip it.

>TRBJ2-7|TRBV4-2|NA|TRBD2
CASSQGFGGGSVYEQYF
TGTGCCAGCAGCCAGGGCTTTGGAGGCGGGAGCGTCTACGAGCAGTACTTC
>TRBJ2-3|TRBV18|NA|TRBD2
CASSPRAGAKQDTQYF
TGTGCCAGCTCACCACGAGCGGGAGCGAAGCAAGATACGCAGTATTTT
>TRBJ1-2|TRBV18|NA|TRBD1
CASSPPGQGNYGYTF
TGTGCCAGCTCACCACCAGGACAGGGGAACTATGGCTACACCTTC
>TRBJ1-2|TRBV11-2|NA|TRBD1
CASSDGQGNYGYTF
TGTGCCAGCAGCGACGGACAGGGTAACTATGGCTACACCTTC
>TRBJ2-2|TRBV5-1|NA|NA
CASSLAARDTGELFF
TGCGCCAGCAGCTTGGCGGCCCGGGACACCGGGGAGCTGTTTTTT
>TRBJ1-5|TRBV27|NA|NA
CASSGYNQPQHF
TGTGCCAGCAGCGGGTACAATCAGCCCCAGCATTTT
>TRBJ2-6|TRBV9|NA|TRBD1
CASSLGQGGSGANVLTF
TGTGCCAGCAGCCTGGGACAGGGGGGCTCTGGGGCCAACGTCCTGACTTTC
>TRBJ1-2|TRBV7-8|NA|NA
CASSLGAAGTLDGYTF
TGTGCCAGCAGCTTAGGGGCCGCCGGGACACTAGACGGCTACACCTTC
>TRBJ2-7|TRBV6-4|NA|NA
CASSDALAVDFWEQYF
TGTGCCAGCAGTGACGCCCTGGCGGTAGATTTTTGGGAGCAGTACTTC
>TRBJ1-4|TRBV30|NA|NA
CAWGRQAPREKLFF
TGTGCCTGGGGTAGACAGGCCCCCCGGGAAAAACTGTTTTTT
>TRBJ2-7|TRBV7-8|NA|NA
CASSLGGKTETYEQYF
TGTGCCAGCAGCTTAGGAGGGAAGACGGAGACCTACGAGCAGTACTTC
>TRBJ2-5|TRBV7-6|NA|TRBD2
CASSKGAGTSVETQYF
TGTGCCAGCAGCAAAGGGGCCGGGACTAGCGTGGAGACCCAGTACTTC
>TRBJ1-5|TRBV30|NA|NA
CAWAAGVSQPQHF
TGTGCCTGGGCGGCAGGGGTGAGTCAGCCCCAGCATTTT
>TRBJ1-1|TRBV7-9|NA|NA
CASSLDTPAFF
TGTGCCAGCAGCTTAGACACCCCGGCTTTCTTT
>TRBJ2-3|TRBV11-2|NA|NA
CASSIFTDTQYF
TGTGCCAGCAGCATATTCACAGATACGCAGTATTTT
>TRBJ2-1|TRBV5-6|once|TRBD1
CASSLKGQTLSYNEQFF
TGTGCCAGCAGCTTGAAGGGACAGACCCTCTCCTACAATGAGCAGTTCTTC
>TRBJ2-1|TRBV28|once|TRBD1
CASRNTGTVYNEQFF
TGTGCCAGCAGGAACACCGGGACAGTATACAATGAGCAGTTCTTC
>TRBJ2-3|TRBV7-2|NA|TRBD1
CASSEDRVLTDTQYF
TGTGCCAGCAGCGAGGACAGGGTTCTGACAGATACGCAGTATTTT
>TRBJ2-7|TRBV7-8|NA|TRBD2
CASSFPGTSVQYF
TGTGCCAGCAGCTTCCCCGGGACTAGCGTACAGTACTTC
>TRBJ2-1|TRBV5-1|NA|TRBD1
CASSRDSSSYNEQFF
TGCGCCAGCAGCCGGGACAGCAGCTCCTACAATGAGCAGTTCTTC
>TRBJ2-7|TRBV7-9|NA|TRBD2
CASSSTSGNPYEQYF
TGTGCCAGCAGCTCGACTAGCGGGAACCCCTACGAGCAGTACTTC
>TRBJ2-7|TRBV19|NA|TRBD1
CASSTRGQSYEQYF
TGTGCCAGTAGTACGAGGGGACAGAGCTACGAGCAGTACTTC